The 6 T cell receptor beta chains reported below all come from one sample, sequenced in a study of T cell responses to AZD1222 COVID-19 vaccine. Clones were read by immunoSEQ multiplex PCR, and TCRdb kept only the in-frame ones, dropping some. Of about 140,000 clones detected, roughly 90% appear once; the ten largest clones hold about 4.8%. The sample here was peripheral blood, taken on day 0 of AZD1222 vaccination. These receptors all come from an adult in good health.

This sequence joins TRBV5-1 and TRBJ2-2; TRBD2 might be the D (8 bases). This CDR3 is 15 amino acids long. Trimming shortened V by 6 bases and J by 4 bases, and 16 bases separated the two germline ends. Germline V gives CDR1 SGHRS, CDR2 YFSETQ. The CDR3: CASTRGGQITGELFF. DNA of the CDR3: TGCGCCAGCACCCGGGGGGGACAGATCACCGGGGAGCTGTTTTTT.

Of note for this clone: This sample also contains other DNA sequences that code for the same CDR3. The rearrangement uses TRBV18 and TRBJ2-7; 7 bases are shared with TRBD1. The germline gives CDR1 KGHSH, CDR2 LQKENI. The V gene end was trimmed by 6 bases and the J gene end by 2 bases; junction bases not matched to a gene: 7. The CDR3 is made up of 14 amino acids. DNA for the CDR3: TGTGCCAGCTCCCCCAGACAGGGAACCTACGAGCAGTACTTC. This sequence encodes CASSPRQGTYEQYF.

This clone was detected once. V gene TRBV7-2 combines with J gene TRBJ2-1; 8 bases match TRBD2. The CDR3 extends over 13 amino acids. V dropped 1 base and J dropped 15; count of bases not matched to a gene: 8. Germline CDR1 and CDR2: SGHTA and FQGNSA. The CDR3 here is CASSLVWRGVPFF. The CDR3 DNA reads TGTGCCAGCAGCTTAGTTTGGCGGGGGGTGCCGTTCTTC.

This sequence joins TRBV5-5 and TRBJ2-7; TRBD2 matches 8 bases. CDR1 and CDR2 from the germline V gene are SGHKS and YYEKEE (reference sequence). V was pared by 0 bases and J by 0 bases, with 11 bases of the junction left unmatched. The CDR3 has 18 amino acids. The CDR3 sequence is CASSLGNPSGGFSYEQYF. The DNA for the CDR3 is TGTGCCAGCAGCTTGGGGAACCCAAGCGGGGGTTTCTCCTACGAGCAGTACTTC.

The CDR3 DNA reads TGTGCCACCAGTGGCGTCCGGGACAGGGGAAACACCGGGGAGCTGTTTTTT. Translation gives CATSGVRDRGNTGELFF. This rearrangement joins TRBV24-1 to TRBJ2-2; TRBD1 aligns across 10 bases. V trimming: 5 bases; J trimming: 2 bases; junction bases outside the gene matches: 7. The CDR3 runs 17 residues. The germline V gene has CDR1 KGHDR and CDR2 SFDVKD.

Only a few counts were recorded for this clone. The chain carries TRBV10-3 and TRBJ2-2; the match to TRBD2 covers 11 bases. V was pared by 7 bases and J by 1 base, with 2 bases of the junction left unmatched. Germline CDR1 and CDR2: ENHRY and SYGVKD. The CDR3 is 15 residues long. The CDR3 DNA is TGTGCCATCAAGGGACTAGCGGAGAACACCGGGGAGCTGTTTTTT. Translated: CAIKGLAENTGELFF.